This T cell receptor (beta chain) appears in the sequencing data of a study of T-cell reconstitution after alpha-beta-depleted transplantation in children. The ends were cut back, 0 bases at V and 1 base at J, with 16 bases in the middle. The germline V gene encodes CDR1 SGHRS and CDR2 YFSETQ. The CDR3 is 17 amino acids. This sample's TCRbeta library carried unique molecular identifier barcodes. MiXCR was run by TCRdb on the PCR reads, yielding one entry per CDR3 protein. The data show 450,000 to 600,000 distinct CDR3 sequences, 10% to 15% seen once. The chain uses TRBV5-1 and TRBJ2-5; D remains unclear. This sequence originates from a male patient aged 10 to 17 who had a stem cell transplant for acute myeloid leukemia, so the T cells may come from the graft donor. Specimen: PBMCs, mostly from graft donor cells, collected 360 days after TCRalphabeta/CD19-depleted stem cell transplant. CDR3 residues: CASSLAGRPVFQETQYF. The CDR3 DNA sequence: TGCGCCAGCAGCTTGGCCGGCAGACCGGTATTCCAAGAGACCCAGTACTTC.